A single sample gave rise to the 8 T cell receptor beta chains below, sequenced in a study of shared clonotypes between healthy human individuals. This table comes from immunoSEQ multiplex PCR, and its TCRdb copy is limited to in-frame clones, with some not included. The data contain some 1 million clones, around 74% of them singletons. The specimen was memory CD4+ T cells sorted from blood. Subset of the sample: CD45RA-negative fraction. All receptors derive from a man between 18 and 35 years old in good health.

The rearrangement links TRBV29-1 to TRBJ1-4; D may be TRBD1 (5 bases). V lost 6 bases to trimming and J lost 7 bases, with 12 bases between them. Germline values: CDR1 SQVTM, CDR2 ANQGSEA. CDR3 length equals 12 residues. Here the CDR3 DNA reads TGCAGCGTGGAGAGGGGAAGTGAAAAACTGTTTTTT. Encoded protein: CSVERGSEKLFF.

The chain links TRBV2 to TRBJ2-7; D is uncertain. The ends were cut back, 5 bases at V and 5 bases at J, with 7 bases in the middle. CDR3 length equals 11 residues. Germline lookup yields CDR1 SNHLY and CDR2 FYNNEI. The CDR3 nucleotides are TGTGCCAGCAGTCCCCGGGACGAGCAGTACTTC. The encoded protein is CASSPRDEQYF.

This rearrangement joins TRBV7-9 to TRBJ1-2; D unclear. Germline CDR1 reads SEHNR; CDR2 reads FQNEAQ (reference sequence). The CDR3 totals 12 residues. Trimming cost V 5 bases and J 7 bases, with 11 bases left between them. The CDR3 sequence: CASSGPNPGYTF. The CDR3 coding sequence is TGTGCCAGCAGCGGGCCCAACCCTGGCTACACCTTC.

This chain uses TRBV5-1 with TRBJ2-1; TRBD2 might be the D (5 bases). This CDR3 comprises 16 residues. Trimming left V 0 bases short and J 1 base short, with 11 bases between. Looked up from germline, CDR1 is SGHRS and CDR2 is YFSETQ. The CDR3 protein is CASSLEGGLSYNEQFF. As DNA, the CDR3 is TGCGCCAGCAGCTTGGAGGGCGGGCTTTCCTACAATGAGCAGTTCTTC.

The chain employs TRBV14 and TRBJ2-1, with 10 bases that match TRBD2. Germline V CDR1 and CDR2: SGHDN, FVKESK. Trimming cost V 3 bases and J 7 bases; bases outside gene matches: 9. The length of the CDR3 is 16 residues. The CDR3 sequence: CASSQLAGANLNEQFF. CDR3 nucleotide sequence: TGTGCCAGCAGCCAGCTAGCGGGAGCCAATCTAAATGAGCAGTTCTTC.

The CDR3 DNA reads as TGTGCCAGCAGTTTGGTTCAGGGGAGGTACGAGCAGTACTTC. Protein: CASSLVQGRYEQYF. This chain joins TRBV28 and TRBJ2-7; D possibly matches TRBD1 or TRBD2 (6 bases each). V lost 3 bases and J 4 bases, leaving 13 bases between the germline ends. The CDR3 length is 14 residues. Germline V gene data show CDR1 as MDHEN and CDR2 as SYDVKM.

This chain uses TRBV9 with TRBJ2-7; maybe TRBD1 (7 bases). The V gene lost 0 bases and the J gene lost 3 bases, with 13 bases spanning the gap. Germline V gene lookup returns CDR1 SGDLS and CDR2 YYNGEE. The CDR3 is made up of 15 amino acids. The CDR3 loop reads CASSVAAGQIYEQYF. The CDR3 DNA sequence: TGTGCCAGCAGCGTAGCCGCGGGACAGATCTACGAGCAGTACTTC. The entire variable domain, with the rest obtained from reference TRBV9 and TRBJ2-7, is as follows: DSGVTQTPKHLITATGQRVTLRCSPRSGDLSVYWYQQSLDQGLQFLIQYYNGEERAKGNILERFSAQQFPDLHSELNLSSLELGDSALYFCASSVAAGQIYEQYFGPGTRLTVT.

The chain recombines TRBV19 with TRBJ2-6; 10 nucleotides agree with TRBD1. The germline CDR1 and CDR2 sequences are LNHDA and SQIVND (reference sequence). The CDR3 covers 18 residues. The V gene end was trimmed by 4 bases and the J gene end by 0 bases; junction bases not matched to a gene: 6. The CDR3 here is CASSTAGTGDSGANVLTF. As DNA, the CDR3 is TGTGCCAGTAGTACCGCCGGGACAGGGGACTCTGGGGCCAACGTCCTGACTTTC.